This section outlines one T cell receptor beta chain sequence together with its context. The sample is drawn from a study of blood T cell repertoires in COVID-19. In the source study's methods: Amplification of reference gene primers provided the estimated nucleated cell counts. TCRdb's copy holds only in-frame clones and misses some; the assay was immunoSEQ multiplex PCR. That table supplies the V and J calls and clone size; D and trimming were determined from the DNA. The sample shows 280,000 or so clones, less than 85% of them seen only once. Recovered status applied to Cohort 3 donors who had two consecutive negative PCRs. It also applied to those with clearance or with symptom resolution. V lost 4 bases, J lost 4 bases, and 5 bases stayed unmatched. The CDR3 is 14 residues long. Germline CDR1 is SGHRS and CDR2 is YFSETQ.

The TCR sequence derives from a woman in her fifties or sixties who had recovered from COVID-19. The chain uses TRBV5-1 and TRBJ2-7; 10 nucleotides agree with TRBD1. The sequenced sample consisted of PBMCs or T cells enriched from blood (not recorded which). The CDR3 DNA sequence: TGCGCCAGCAGCCCGGGACAGGGGTTTTACGAGCAGTACTTC. As protein: CASSPGQGFYEQYF.